Below are 24 T cell receptor beta chains sequenced from a single sample in a study of cytomegalovirus exposure and HLA in healthy donors. Primers for the PCR totalled 60 Vbeta and 13 Jbeta. The repertoire was sequenced with immunoSEQ multiplex PCR; TCRdb's copy has only in-frame clones and lacks some. The data contain 150,000 to 200,000 clones, 75% of them singletons. Sequencing was done on a sample of PBMCs. The receptors come from a woman in her thirties or forties in good health and CMV-seropositive.

This clone was seen a single time. In the same sample, other DNA sequences code for this CDR3. The V gene is TRBV5-1, the J gene TRBJ1-5; 9 bases are a match to TRBD1. V dropped 4 bases and J dropped 0; count of bases not matched to a gene: 2. The CDR3 is 15 residues long. Germline loops: CDR1 SGHRS, CDR2 YFSETQ. As DNA, the CDR3 is TGCGCCAGCAGCCTGGGACAGGGTAGCAATCAGCCCCAGCATTTT. It specifies CASSLGQGSNQPQHF.

The rearrangement joins TRBV25-1 to TRBJ1-2, with D perhaps TRBD1 (5 bases). This CDR3 is built from 17 residues. Between the trimmed V and J ends, which lost 5 bases and 2 bases, there was a span of 21 bases. Germline values: CDR1 MGHDK, CDR2 SYGVNS. The CDR3: CASSNSAGLMGNYGYTF. The CDR3 coding sequence is TGTGCCAGCAGTAATTCGGCAGGGCTGATGGGAAACTATGGCTACACCTTC.

The gene calls are TRBV28 and TRBJ1-1; the D gene is possibly TRBD1 (6 bases). Trimming removed 5 bases from V and 4 bases from J, with 14 bases in between. Germline V gene data show CDR1 as MDHEN and CDR2 as SYDVKM. CDR3 length: 14 amino acids. CDR3 loop: CASSLQGTGTEAFF. The CDR3 nucleotides are TGTGCCAGCAGTCTACAGGGAACGGGCACTGAAGCTTTCTTT.

The CDR3 region has the DNA TGCAGTGCTGGACAGCCCGGGGAGCTGTTTTTT. Translating gives CSAGQPGELFF. The chain is built from TRBV20-1 and TRBJ2-2, with D perhaps TRBD1 (6 bases). V was clipped by 5 bases and J by 6 bases, with 7 bases between them. The CDR3 extends over 11 amino acids. CDR1 is DFQATT and CDR2 is SNEGSKA in the germline V gene (reference sequence).

The genes are TRBV7-2 and TRBJ1-1; a weak D match, TRBD1 (5 bases). Germline lookup yields CDR1 SGHTA and CDR2 FQGNSA. V lost 4 bases to trimming and J lost 0 bases, with 15 bases between them. The CDR3 loop spans 16 amino acids. The CDR3 sequence is CASSSQTRTLNTEAFF. CDR3 coding DNA: TGTGCCAGCAGCTCACAAACGAGGACACTGAACACTGAAGCTTTCTTT.

This clone is a singleton in its sample. The V and J genes are TRBV5-1 and TRBJ1-2, with D maybe TRBD1 (6 bases). Deletions cut 4 bases from V and 7 bases from J, with 14 bases between. The CDR3 loop spans 13 amino acids. From germline, CDR1 is SGHRS and CDR2 YFSETQ. For the CDR3, the DNA is TGCGCCAGCAGCGAGCAGGGGCGAAGTGGCTACACCTTC. Protein: CASSEQGRSGYTF.

This clone was picked up a small number of times. The V call is TRBV10-1, the J call TRBJ1-4, with 10 positions matching TRBD1. CDR1 and CDR2 (germline): WNHNN, SYGVQD (reference sequence). This CDR3 is 19 amino acids long. V was clipped by 0 bases and J by 3 bases; unmatched bases: 10. The CDR3 protein is CASSESWGTGVGANEKLFF. In DNA form, the CDR3 reads TGCGCCAGCAGTGAGTCGTGGGGGACAGGGGTTGGAGCTAATGAAAAACTGTTTTTT.

V is TRBV29-1 and J is TRBJ2-1; 7 positions agree with TRBD1. CDR3 length: 16 residues. Unmatched junction bases numbered 9, after V lost 1 base and J lost 3 bases. Germline CDR1 reads SQVTM; CDR2 reads ANQGSEA. The CDR3 loop is CSVEVSLGGYYNEQFF. CDR3 nucleotides: TGCAGCGTTGAAGTTTCTCTAGGGGGCTACTACAATGAGCAGTTCTTC.

This rearrangement joins TRBV19 to TRBJ2-7, with 7 bases identical to TRBD2. V shed 7 bases, J shed 5 bases, and the junction held 8 bases outside the gene matches. Germline V gene lookup returns CDR1 LNHDA and CDR2 SQIVND (reference sequence). The CDR3 consists of 13 residues. The CDR3 bases are TGTGCCAGTAATAACGGCGGGAGTAACGAGCAGTACTTC. Translation: CASNNGGSNEQYF.

This clone was counted between two and nine times. The chain joins TRBV30 to TRBJ2-3; D possibly corresponds to TRBD1 (5 bases). Germline V gives CDR1 GTSNPN, CDR2 SVGIG (reference sequence). This CDR3 comprises 14 residues. The germline V and J ends were trimmed by 6 bases and 3 bases, with 16 bases remaining between them. Written as DNA, the CDR3 is TGTGCCTGTACCAAAGGGGCATCGACAGATACGCAGTATTTT. It specifies CACTKGASTDTQYF. Full variable domain (remainder filled in from reference TRBV30 and TRBJ2-3): SQTIHQWPATLVQPVGSPLSLECTVEGTSNPNLYWYRQAAGRGLQLLFYSVGIGQISSEVPQNLSASRPQDRQFILSSKKLLLSDSGFYLCACTKGASTDTQYFGPGTRLTVL.

This sequence joins TRBV6-1 and TRBJ2-5; 11 bases map to TRBD1. Germline CDR1 reads MNHNS; CDR2 reads SASEGT. V was clipped by 6 bases and J by 4 bases; unmatched bases: 4. CDR3 length equals 14 residues. CDR3 loop: CASRRTGGGETQYF. The DNA for the CDR3 is TGTGCCAGCAGAAGGACAGGGGGCGGAGAGACCCAGTACTTC.

As DNA, the CDR3 is TGTGCCAGTAGTATTCTCTCCGGGGATACGCAGTATTTT. Translated: CASSILSGDTQYF. The chain employs TRBV19 and TRBJ2-3; D not resolved. Per germline, CDR1 LNHDA and CDR2 SQIVND (reference sequence). The V and J ends lost 3 bases and 6 bases respectively, with 10 bases between them. There are 13 residues in the CDR3.

This chain connects TRBV28 to TRBJ2-7; 7 bases map to TRBD2. The CDR3 totals 13 residues. With V trimmed by 3 bases and J by 6 bases, 5 bases remained unmatched. Germline-derived CDR1 and CDR2 are MDHEN and SYDVKM. DNA for the CDR3: TGTGCCAGCAGTTTTCAGCGGGACGGCGAGCAGTACTTC. It specifies CASSFQRDGEQYF.

In nucleotides, the CDR3 is TGTGCCACCAGCAGAGAAAGTAGCCTGGTTGATGAGCAGTTCTTC. Protein sequence: CATSRESSLVDEQFF. The rearrangement uses TRBV15 and TRBJ2-1; D is unclear. The CDR3 loop spans 15 amino acids. Trimming shortened V by 0 bases and J by 8 bases, and 14 bases separated the two germline ends. Germline lookup yields CDR1 LNHNV and CDR2 YYDKDF (reference sequence).

The rearrangement uses TRBV19 and TRBJ2-1; 9 bases map to TRBD2. J lost 9 bases, V lost 6 bases, and 9 bases had no gene match. CDR3 length equals 14 residues. Per the germline V gene, CDR1 is LNHDA and CDR2 is SQIVND (reference sequence). CDR3 sequence reads: CASSLLAGNFEQFF. The CDR3 nucleotides are TGTGCCAGTAGCCTTCTAGCGGGGAATTTTGAGCAGTTCTTC.

This sequence joins TRBV29-1 and TRBJ2-1; 13 bases map to TRBD2. Germline V gene lookup returns CDR1 SQVTM and CDR2 ANQGSEA. This CDR3 has 13 residues. The CDR3 reads CSGTSGTYNEQFF. CDR3 nucleotides: TGCAGTGGGACTAGCGGGACTTACAATGAGCAGTTCTTC.

The chain joins TRBV5-8 to TRBJ1-2; perhaps TRBD1 as D (6 bases). CDR3 size: 15 residues. Looked up from germline, CDR1 is SGHTS and CDR2 is YDEGEE. V lost 2 bases, J lost 6 bases, and 17 bases lay in between. The CDR3 bases are TGTGCCAGCAGCTTATACCGGGCAGGGGAACATGGCTACACCTTC. Translation gives CASSLYRAGEHGYTF.

The chain links TRBV28 to TRBJ2-7; 10 bases map to TRBD1. CDR1 and CDR2 (germline): MDHEN, SYDVKM. V lost 6 bases and J lost 6; bases outside the gene matches: 11. This CDR3 comprises 15 residues. The CDR3: CASRGAGTGVGEQYF. The CDR3 bases are TGTGCCAGCAGGGGTGCCGGGACAGGGGTTGGCGAGCAGTACTTC.

The V and J genes are TRBV21-1 and TRBJ1-2; TRBD1 is taken as the D call from the table, unchecked against the DNA. TRBV21-1 is an annotated pseudogene. The CDR3 contains 14 residues. The CDR3 here is CASNGTGMRYGYTF. The CDR3 DNA sequence: TGTGCCAGCAACGGGACAGGTATGCGCTATGGCTACACCTTC.

The chain couples TRBV7-2 to TRBJ2-3, with unresolved D. In germline, CDR1 is SGHTA, CDR2 FQGNSA. V shed 5 bases and J shed 0 bases, with 15 bases lying between them. CDR3 size: 16 residues. Here the CDR3 reads CASSPSSGSSTDTQYF. The DNA of the CDR3 is TGTGCCAGCAGCCCTTCCAGTGGTTCTAGCACAGATACGCAGTATTTT.

The genes are TRBV7-2 and TRBJ1-1; 10 bases are shared with TRBD1. CDR3 length: 14 residues. Unmatched junction bases numbered 5, after V lost 5 bases and J lost 5 bases. The germline gives CDR1 SGHTA, CDR2 FQGNSA. The DNA of the CDR3 is TGTGCCAGCAGCCCAGACAGGGGGCGGACTGAAGCTTTCTTT. Protein product: CASSPDRGRTEAFF.

Comments on this clone: This same CDR3 is encoded by further DNA sequences in the sample. V gene TRBV4-1 combines with J gene TRBJ1-5; TRBD1 agrees at 7 bases. After removal of 2 bases from V and 2 bases from J, the junction contained 0 bases not matched to a gene. The CDR3 loop spans 14 amino acids. Germline V gene lookup returns CDR1 MGHRA and CDR2 YSYEKL. DNA of the CDR3: TGCGCCAGCAGCCAAACAGGGGGCAATCAGCCCCAGCATTTT. Translated, it gives CASSQTGGNQPQHF.

V and J are TRBV4-2 and TRBJ2-7, with D tentatively TRBD2 (7 bases). This CDR3 contains 16 residues. The V and J ends lost 3 bases and 0 bases respectively, with 15 bases between them. Germline V gene lookup returns CDR1 LGHNA and CDR2 YNFKEQ. The CDR3 region is CASSHGGPPYSYEQYF. The CDR3 DNA is TGTGCCAGCAGCCACGGGGGGCCTCCCTACTCCTACGAGCAGTACTTC.

The chain uses TRBV7-9 and TRBJ1-5; TRBD1 agrees at 10 bases. This CDR3 spans 17 amino acids. CDR1 and CDR2 from the germline V gene are SEHNR and FQNEAQ (reference sequence). With 5 bases clipped from V and 1 base from J, the junction kept 8 bases outside the gene matches. CDR3 amino acids: CASSAGTGAFSNQPQHF. The CDR3, as DNA: TGTGCCAGCAGCGCCGGGACAGGGGCATTCAGCAATCAGCCCCAGCATTTT. Looking up the rest from reference TRBV7-9 and TRBJ1-5 gives the full variable domain: DTGVSQNPRHKITKRGQNVTFRCDPISEHNRLYWYRQTLGQGPEFLTYFQNEAQLEKSRLLSDRFSAERPKGSFSTLEIQRTEQGDSAMYLCASSAGTGAFSNQPQHFGDGTRLSIL.